What follows are 19 T cell receptor beta chains derived from one specimen sequenced in a study of blood T cell repertoires in COVID-19. Assay used: immunoSEQ multiplex PCR; TCRdb lists only in-frame clones, some missing. The sample includes some 110,000 clones, approximately 80% of them seen just once. The sequenced sample consisted of peripheral blood. These receptors all come from a man between 70 and 80 years old with acute or convalescent COVID-19.

This rearrangement joins TRBV7-9 to TRBJ2-4; TRBD1 agrees at 9 bases. Germline loops: CDR1 SEHNR, CDR2 FQNEAQ (reference sequence). The V and J ends lost 5 bases and 7 bases, in that order; junction bases with no gene match: 9. The CDR3 covers 15 residues. The CDR3 DNA reads TGTGCCAGCAGCAAAGTAGGGGACAGGGTTAACATTCAGTACTTC. It yields the protein CASSKVGDRVNIQYF.

This clone was detected only a few times. This chain links TRBV6-5 with TRBJ2-1, with 7 bases that match TRBD2. CDR3 length equals 14 residues. Looked up from germline, CDR1 is MNHEY and CDR2 is SVGAGI. V was clipped by 10 bases and J by 5 bases; unmatched bases: 11. CDR3 DNA: TGTGCCACCCACGGGGGGAGCGGGAACAATGAGCAGTTCTTC. Its translation: CATHGGSGNNEQFF.

The rearrangement links TRBV5-6 to TRBJ1-2, with TRBD1 as a possible D gene (6 bases). CDR3 length: 14 amino acids. Germline loops: CDR1 SGHDT, CDR2 YYEEEE. Trimming left V 4 bases short and J 2 bases short, with 12 bases between. CDR3 protein: CASSAGQFNYGYTF. The CDR3, as DNA: TGTGCCAGCAGCGCTGGACAGTTCAACTATGGCTACACCTTC.

The rearrangement uses TRBV19 and TRBJ1-1; D ambiguous. Germline values: CDR1 LNHDA, CDR2 SQIVND (reference sequence). This CDR3 contains 12 residues. V was clipped by 6 bases and J by 11 bases, with 16 bases between them. In nucleotides, the CDR3 is TGTGCCAGTAGGTCGGGAGGGCGCATGGCTTTCTTT. Its translation is CASRSGGRMAFF.

The J gene is TRBJ1-5, the V gene TRBV19, with D tentatively TRBD1 (5 bases). The CDR3 covers 15 residues. Trimming took off 6 bases at V and 6 bases at J, with 18 bases between the two ends. Per germline, CDR1 LNHDA and CDR2 SQIVND (reference sequence). CDR3 loop: CASSKGDRWGQPQHF. CDR3 sequence (DNA): TGTGCCAGTAGCAAAGGGGATAGGTGGGGTCAGCCCCAGCATTTT.

J is TRBJ2-5 and V is TRBV4-1, with 8 positions matching TRBD2. The CDR3 consists of 17 residues. Germline V gene lookup returns CDR1 MGHRA and CDR2 YSYEKL. Germline trimming cut 0 bases from V and 2 bases from J; bases unmatched to any gene: 8. The CDR3 is CASSQDFGGRWQETQYF. The DNA for the CDR3 is TGCGCCAGCAGCCAAGATTTCGGCGGGAGGTGGCAAGAGACCCAGTACTTC.

The J gene is TRBJ1-4, the V gene TRBV28, with D uncertain. Germline assignment: CDR1 MDHEN and CDR2 SYDVKM. The CDR3 is made up of 15 amino acids. Trimming left V 6 bases short and J 5 bases short, with 16 bases between. The chain's CDR3 is CASSHLSRENEKLFF. CDR3 in DNA: TGTGCCAGCAGCCACCTCAGCCGGGAGAATGAAAAACTGTTTTTT.

V gene TRBV6-6 combines with J gene TRBJ1-5; D is ambiguous. Germline V gene lookup returns CDR1 MNHNY and CDR2 SVGAGI (reference sequence). The CDR3 covers 14 residues. Trimming took off 5 bases at V and 0 bases at J, with 8 bases between the two ends. CDR3 in DNA: TGTGCCAGCAGTCCGGGTGGTAGCAATCAGCCCCAGCATTTT. Translating it yields CASSPGGSNQPQHF.

V and J are TRBV4-3 and TRBJ2-2, with 10 nucleotides matching TRBD1. The junction had 4 bases not matched to a gene; V was cut back by 6 bases and J by 6 bases. Germline CDR1 is LGHNA and CDR2 is YSLEER. The CDR3 consists of 14 residues. The CDR3 nucleotides read TGCGCCAGCAGTCATGGGACAGGGGCCGGGGAGCTGTTTTTT. It specifies CASSHGTGAGELFF.

This chain uses TRBV27 with TRBJ1-1; 8 nucleotides align to TRBD1. This CDR3 region has 15 residues. CDR1 and CDR2 from the germline V gene are MNHEY and SMNVEV (reference sequence). The junction had 6 bases not matched to a gene; V was cut back by 3 bases and J by 3 bases. DNA for the CDR3: TGTGCCAGCAGTTTTAGACAGGGGAGAGACACTGAAGCTTTCTTT. It encodes CASSFRQGRDTEAFF.

The rearrangement links TRBV6-4 to TRBJ2-1; the match to TRBD1 covers 12 bases. The CDR3 covers 17 residues. Germline V gives CDR1 MRHNA, CDR2 SNTAGT. J gave up 0 bases and V 6 bases, and 6 bases lay outside the gene matches. DNA for the CDR3: TGTGCCAGCAGCTCGGGACAGGGGGCCGCCTCCTACAATGAGCAGTTCTTC. Encoded protein: CASSSGQGAASYNEQFF.

This clone was detected only a few times. This chain connects TRBV27 to TRBJ1-5, with D possibly TRBD1 on 5 matching bases. The CDR3 totals 15 residues. V dropped 0 bases and J dropped 4 bases, with 10 bases sitting between them. Germline values: CDR1 MNHEY, CDR2 SMNVEV (reference sequence). CDR3 nucleotide sequence: TGTGCCAGCAGTTTATCTGCAGGGTGGAATCAGCCCCAGCATTTT. Its protein is CASSLSAGWNQPQHF.

This chain joins TRBV29-1 and TRBJ2-5; D is perhaps TRBD1 (6 bases). The CDR3 length is 14 residues. The V gene lost 7 bases and the J gene lost 0 bases, with 15 bases spanning the gap. Germline CDR1 is SQVTM and CDR2 is ANQGSEA. The CDR3 nucleotides read TGCAGCGCCCTGTCCGGGACAAACCAAGAGACCCAGTACTTC. It yields the protein CSALSGTNQETQYF.

This clone was detected a few times. The CDR3 here is CASSGEAVANTEAFF. CDR3 bases: TGTGCCAGCAGTGGGGAAGCGGTTGCGAACACTGAAGCTTTCTTT. This chain joins TRBV5-6 and TRBJ1-1; no firm D call. Germline V CDR1 and CDR2: SGHDT, YYEEEE. V lost 5 bases and J lost 1, with 15 bases in between. The CDR3 covers 15 residues. Using reference TRBV5-6 and TRBJ1-1 for the parts outside the CDR3, the full variable domain is DAGVTQSPTHLIKTRGQQVTLRCSPKSGHDTVSWYQQALGQGPQFIFQYYEEEERQRGNFPDRFSGHQFPNYSSELNVNALLLGDSALYLCASSGEAVANTEAFFGQGTRLTVV.

This clone appeared once. This sequence joins TRBV2 and TRBJ2-2, with 8 bases matching TRBD2. The CDR3 consists of 19 residues. Germline V gives CDR1 SNHLY, CDR2 FYNNEI. Unmatched junction bases numbered 13, after V lost 2 bases and J lost 2 bases. CDR3 nucleotide sequence: TGTGCCAGCAGTGAAATCGGTCTGGGTAGCGGGGATAACACCGGGGAGCTGTTTTTT. It translates to CASSEIGLGSGDNTGELFF.

This rearrangement joins TRBV19 to TRBJ1-2; D is unclear. The CDR3 extends over 15 amino acids. Germline V gene lookup returns CDR1 LNHDA and CDR2 SQIVND (reference sequence). Trimming took off 1 base at V and 1 base at J, with 10 bases between the two ends. CDR3: CASSIAGRHNYGYTF. The CDR3 DNA follows: TGTGCCAGTAGTATAGCCGGCAGGCATAACTATGGCTACACCTTC.

This clone appeared a single time. The chain recombines TRBV28 with TRBJ2-7; 8 bases map to TRBD2. The CDR3 length is 16 residues. V was pared by 3 bases and J by 0 bases, with 7 bases of the junction left unmatched. CDR1 MDHEN and CDR2 SYDVKM come from the germline V gene. The CDR3 region has the DNA TGTGCCAGCAGTTTTCGCCTAGCGGGCTACTCCTACGAGCAGTACTTC. Amino acid sequence: CASSFRLAGYSYEQYF. Complete variable domain (other parts from reference TRBV28 and TRBJ2-7): DVKVTQSSRYLVKRTGEKVFLECVQDMDHENMFWYRQDPGLGLRLIYFSYDVKMKEKGDIPEGYSVSREKKERFSLILESASTNQTSMYLCASSFRLAGYSYEQYFGPGTRLTVT.

The rearrangement joins TRBV5-5 to TRBJ1-2; a possible D gene is TRBD1 (5 bases). This CDR3 has 14 residues. V lost 6 bases, J lost 3 bases, and 15 bases lay in between. Germline CDR1 reads SGHKS; CDR2 reads YYEKEE (reference sequence). The CDR3 is CASTPARAHYGYTF. As DNA, the CDR3 is TGTGCCAGCACCCCGGCCAGGGCTCACTATGGCTACACCTTC.

This chain links TRBV9 with TRBJ2-1, with 8 bases matching TRBD1. V was clipped by 4 bases and J by 8 bases; unmatched bases: 8. CDR3 length equals 14 residues. The germline CDR1 and CDR2 sequences are SGDLS and YYNGEE. As DNA, the CDR3 is TGTGCCAGCAGCAGAGGACAGGGTAAATATGAGCAGTTCTTC. Protein product: CASSRGQGKYEQFF.